These 10 T cell receptor beta chains originate from one sample sequenced in a study of T cell changes during pregnancy in multiple sclerosis (dated by TCRdb to between 2019 and 2020). Receptors were amplified or captured by the immunoSEQ multiplex PCR assay. This immuneACCESS table, as held by TCRdb, lists in-frame sequences with V and J called but not all clones. Of the missing ones, under half trace to an unresolved V gene in checked studies; the others have no known cause. The sample table shows under 65,000 clones, and roughly 94% are seen once. Together, the top ten hold about 2.5% of the sample. The material was CD8+ T cells from peripheral blood mononuclear cells, obtained after pregnancy. These receptors were collected from a female donor with multiple sclerosis, enrolled in a pregnancy study.

The chain uses TRBV7-9 and TRBJ1-2, with TRBD1 as a possible D gene (5 bases). The germline CDR1 and CDR2 sequences are SEHNR and FQNEAQ (reference sequence). The CDR3 is made up of 14 amino acids. The V and J ends lost 2 bases and 7 bases respectively, with 14 bases between them. CDR3 in DNA: TGTGCCAGCAGCTTATCGGCAGGGCTGCGTGGCTACACCTTC. Residues: CASSLSAGLRGYTF.

The chain links TRBV30 to TRBJ2-7; unclear D gene. Germline-derived CDR1 and CDR2 are GTSNPN and SVGIG (reference sequence). Deletions cut 0 bases from V and 4 bases from J, with 7 bases between. The CDR3 runs to 12 residues. CDR3 amino acids: CAWSVLRYEQYF. For the CDR3, the DNA is TGTGCCTGGAGTGTACTGAGGTACGAGCAGTACTTC.

This chain links TRBV30 with TRBJ2-1; TRBD2 aligns across 8 bases. V trimming: 1 base; J trimming: 4 bases; junction bases outside the gene matches: 18. Per the germline V gene, CDR1 is GTSNPN and CDR2 is SVGIG (reference sequence). CDR3 size: 19 residues. Here the CDR3 reads CAWSGFLAGGDARYNEQFF. The DNA for the CDR3 is TGTGCCTGGAGTGGTTTTCTGGCGGGAGGAGACGCGAGGTACAATGAGCAGTTCTTC.

The rearrangement links TRBV5-4 to TRBJ2-3; no firm D call. V was pared by 2 bases and J by 4 bases, with 11 bases between. The CDR3 consists of 14 residues. Germline V gene data show CDR1 as SGHNT and CDR2 as YYREEE (reference sequence). CDR3 DNA: TGTGCCAGCAGCTTTGGCCGCAGTTCAGATACGCAGTATTTT. Its translation: CASSFGRSSDTQYF.

The CDR3 nucleotides read TGCAGCGTTGATACCTTACAGGCCATGGCTAACTATGGCTACACCTTC. Amino acid sequence: CSVDTLQAMANYGYTF. V usage is TRBV29-1 and J usage is TRBJ1-2; D is possibly TRBD1 (5 bases). The germline gives CDR1 SQVTM, CDR2 ANQGSEA. V shed 3 bases and J shed 0 bases, with 17 bases lying between them. The CDR3 loop spans 16 amino acids.

V gene TRBV9 combines with J gene TRBJ2-1, with 9 positions matching TRBD1. This CDR3 is built from 16 residues. Trimming cost V 0 bases and J 6 bases; bases outside gene matches: 7. The germline gives CDR1 SGDLS, CDR2 YYNGEE. CDR3 nucleotides: TGTGCCAGCAGCGTAGGAGGAGGGACAGGGACCAATGAGCAGTTCTTC. It is translated as CASSVGGGTGTNEQFF.

In its sample, this clone was seen once. The V gene is TRBV28, the J gene TRBJ2-7; the D gene is possibly TRBD1 (7 bases). The V and J ends lost 3 bases and 4 bases respectively, with 19 bases between them. Germline loops: CDR1 MDHEN, CDR2 SYDVKM. The CDR3 length is 16 residues. For the CDR3, the DNA is TGTGCCAGCAGTTTTCCAGGGCAGGGGGGTCGGTACGAGCAGTACTTC. It yields the protein CASSFPGQGGRYEQYF.

A single count supports this clone. The rearrangement links TRBV4-1 to TRBJ2-7; D might be TRBD1 (6 bases). Deletions cut 5 bases from V and 4 bases from J, with 12 bases between. The CDR3 has 13 residues. Germline assignment: CDR1 MGHRA and CDR2 YSYEKL. CDR3 sequence reads: CASSDGQTYEQYF. In nucleotides, the CDR3 is TGCGCCAGCAGCGACGGACAGACATACGAGCAGTACTTC.

In its sample, this clone was seen once. This chain connects TRBV14 to TRBJ2-2, with TRBD1 matching over 9 bases. CDR1 is SGHDN, CDR2 FVKESK, per germline. The CDR3 loop spans 15 amino acids. V trimming: 4 bases; J trimming: 5 bases; junction bases outside the gene matches: 5. In DNA, the CDR3 is TGTGCCAGCAGCCGAACCGGGACAGGGACCGGGGAGCTGTTTTTT. Its protein is CASSRTGTGTGELFF.

The chain has TRBV5-1 and TRBJ2-7; perhaps TRBD2 as D (6 bases). In germline, CDR1 is SGHRS, CDR2 YFSETQ. Between the trimmed V and J ends, which lost 0 bases and 1 base, there was a span of 14 bases. The length of the CDR3 is 16 residues. The CDR3 protein is CASSLAQGLASYEQYF. Here the CDR3 DNA reads TGCGCCAGCAGCTTGGCCCAGGGTCTAGCGTCCTACGAGCAGTACTTC.